Listed here are 22 T cell receptor beta chains from one sample, sequenced in a study of Ad26.COV2.S vaccination and SARS-CoV-2 variants. Measured with immunoSEQ multiplex PCR; TCRdb has only the in-frame clones, and not every one. Among approximately 300,000 clones listed, roughly 84% were seen once. Indicated treatment: around 19 received Ad26.COV2.S at low or high dose, single or two shots; about 5 received placebo; per-sample allocation not given. Repertoires come from day 63 after the first vaccine or placebo injection. The sequencing used peripheral blood, collected in a trial of Ad26.COV2.S vaccine versus placebo. The receptor set was obtained from a person aged 18-60 years who received the Ad26.COV2.S COVID-19 vaccine or a placebo.

The chain uses TRBV9 and TRBJ1-3, with 7 bases that match TRBD1. CDR1 is SGDLS, CDR2 YYNGEE, per germline. The J segment lost 0 bases and the V segment lost 4 bases, leaving 1 base of the junction unmatched. CDR3 length: 14 amino acids. The CDR3 DNA reads TGTGCCAGCAGCCGGGACAGCTCTGGAAACACCATATATTTT. As protein: CASSRDSSGNTIYF.

This chain connects TRBV10-1 to TRBJ1-1; TRBD1 aligns across 8 bases. With V trimmed by 3 bases and J by 6 bases, 6 bases remained unmatched. This CDR3 has 14 residues. The germline V gene has CDR1 WNHNN and CDR2 SYGVQD (reference sequence). The CDR3 nucleotides are TGCGCCAGCAGTGACCGGACAGGGCTCCCTGAAGCTTTCTTT. Protein sequence: CASSDRTGLPEAFF.

This rearrangement joins TRBV30 to TRBJ1-1; no firm D call. The CDR3 has 16 residues. V lost 2 bases to trimming and J lost 2 bases, with 18 bases between them. Germline V gene data show CDR1 as GTSNPN and CDR2 as SVGIG (reference sequence). Here the CDR3 reads CAWSKAIVSTNTEAFF. CDR3 DNA sequence: TGTGCCTGGAGTAAGGCGATAGTAAGTACAAACACTGAAGCTTTCTTT.

The rearrangement joins TRBV5-1 to TRBJ2-2; TRBD1 matches 11 bases. V dropped 3 bases and J dropped 3; count of bases not matched to a gene: 22. CDR3 length: 22 residues. Germline loops: CDR1 SGHRS, CDR2 YFSETQ. The CDR3 protein is CASSWALGQGAHAPRDTGELFF. In DNA, the CDR3 is TGCGCCAGCAGCTGGGCCCTCGGACAGGGGGCCCATGCCCCGAGGGACACCGGGGAGCTGTTTTTT.

This chain uses TRBV6-5 with TRBJ2-5; D remains unclear. The CDR3 runs to 13 residues. The V gene lost 5 bases and the J gene lost 1 base, with 8 bases spanning the gap. Germline lookup yields CDR1 MNHEY and CDR2 SVGAGI. CDR3 region: CASSLTAQETQYF. The CDR3 nucleotides are TGTGCCAGCAGTCTTACGGCCCAAGAGACCCAGTACTTC.

The V and J genes are TRBV2 and TRBJ2-3; either TRBD1 or TRBD2 may fit D (6 bases each). Germline CDR1 SNHLY, CDR2 FYNNEI. The CDR3 has 14 amino acids. The CDR3 loop is CVPRGGGGTDTQYF. Written as DNA, the CDR3 is TGTGTCCCCAGGGGAGGCGGTGGCACAGATACGCAGTATTTT.

The V and J genes are TRBV18 and TRBJ2-5, with 7 bases aligning to TRBD1. The J segment lost 2 bases and the V segment lost 6 bases, leaving 3 bases of the junction unmatched. The CDR3 has 13 amino acids. CDR1 is KGHSH and CDR2 is LQKENI in the germline V gene. Written as DNA, the CDR3 is TGTGCCAGCTCTCGGGACAGACAAGAGACCCAGTACTTC. Translating gives CASSRDRQETQYF.

The chain joins TRBV6-5 to TRBJ2-7, with D possibly matching TRBD1 (5 bases). CDR1 and CDR2 from the germline V gene are MNHEY and SVGAGI. Trimming removed 7 bases at V and 0 bases at J, with 13 bases between. The CDR3 is 14 residues long. CDR3 sequence: CASTPGQGSYEQYF. As DNA, the CDR3 is TGTGCCAGCACCCCCGGGCAGGGCTCCTACGAGCAGTACTTC.

The chain recombines TRBV10-3 with TRBJ2-5; D ambiguous. The germline V gene encodes CDR1 ENHRY and CDR2 SYGVKD. The CDR3 has 11 residues. The V end lost 3 bases, the J end lost 5 bases, and 4 bases lay between the germline ends. The CDR3 DNA is TGTGCCATCAGTGACAGGGAGACCCAGTACTTC. It encodes CAISDRETQYF.

The chain is built from TRBV10-1 and TRBJ2-3; D unresolved. Deletions cut 0 bases from V and 7 bases from J, with 8 bases between. CDR3 size: 13 residues. Germline assignment: CDR1 WNHNN and CDR2 SYGVQD (reference sequence). This CDR3 reads CASSESIGNTQYF. CDR3 coding DNA: TGCGCCAGCAGTGAGTCGATCGGAAATACGCAGTATTTT.

This rearrangement joins TRBV4-3 to TRBJ1-2; D perhaps matches TRBD1 (5 bases). V was clipped by 0 bases and J by 8 bases, with 16 bases between them. CDR1 is LGHNA, CDR2 YSLEER, per germline. CDR3 size: 15 residues. The CDR3 reads CASSQESAAGDGYTF. For the CDR3, the DNA is TGCGCCAGCAGCCAAGAATCGGCGGCGGGGGACGGCTACACCTTC.

This clone was found a few times. This rearrangement joins TRBV7-2 to TRBJ1-2; TRBD1 matches at 9 bases. This CDR3 spans 14 amino acids. CDR1 is SGHTA, CDR2 FQGNSA, per germline. Germline trimming cut 6 bases from V and 7 bases from J; bases unmatched to any gene: 9. CDR3 region: CASRSTGGSLGYTF. CDR3 bases: TGTGCCAGCAGATCAACAGGGGGCTCCCTTGGCTACACCTTC.

This clone was seen more than once but under ten times. The J gene is TRBJ2-3, the V gene TRBV20-1; 8 positions match TRBD1. J gave up 1 base and V 3 bases, and 9 bases lay outside the gene matches. The length of the CDR3 is 16 residues. CDR1 is DFQATT, CDR2 SNEGSKA, per germline (reference sequence). The CDR3 DNA is TGCAGTGCTAGTTACCCAGGGGGCTCGGGCACAGATACGCAGTATTTT. It encodes CSASYPGGSGTDTQYF.

V usage is TRBV6-2 or TRBV6-3 and J usage is TRBJ1-6; D possibly corresponds to TRBD1 (5 bases). The germline gives CDR1 MNHEY, CDR2 SVGEGT. V was clipped by 6 bases and J by 6 bases, with 12 bases between them. The CDR3 totals 14 residues. Here the CDR3 reads CASSRDLINSPLHF. As DNA, the CDR3 is TGTGCCAGCAGCAGGGACCTAATTAATTCACCCCTCCACTTT.

In its sample, this clone was seen a few times. V usage is TRBV7-9 and J usage is TRBJ1-6; no firm D call. V was shortened by 5 bases and J by 8 bases, with 7 bases between the two germline ends. Germline CDR1 SEHNR, CDR2 FQNEAQ (reference sequence). The CDR3 spans 12 residues. CDR3 sequence: CASSPGDSPLHF. The CDR3 DNA follows: TGTGCCAGCAGCCCCGGGGATTCACCCCTCCACTTT.

J is TRBJ2-3 and V is TRBV4-3; 13 nucleotides match TRBD2. V was clipped by 1 base and J by 0 bases; unmatched bases: 10. Germline CDR1 and CDR2: LGHNA and YSLEER. The CDR3 totals 20 residues. CDR3 loop: CASSQGLAGGNQKSTDTQYF. CDR3 DNA: TGCGCCAGCAGCCAAGGACTAGCGGGGGGTAACCAAAAGAGCACAGATACGCAGTATTTT.

The rearrangement links TRBV4-1 to TRBJ2-5, with TRBD2 matching 16 bases. CDR1 is MGHRA and CDR2 is YSYEKL in the germline V gene. With 1 base clipped from V and 5 bases from J, the junction kept 13 bases outside the gene matches. This CDR3 has 20 amino acids. CDR3 DNA: TGCGCCAGCAGCCAAGTGGGACTAGCGGGGGGGCCCCCTCGACGCGAGACCCAGTACTTC. This encodes CASSQVGLAGGPPRRETQYF.

V and J are TRBV9 and TRBJ2-6, with D tentatively TRBD1 (6 bases). Germline assignment: CDR1 SGDLS and CDR2 YYNGEE. The CDR3 totals 18 residues. The V end was cut by 3 bases, the J end by 4 bases, with 20 bases between. The CDR3 sequence: CASSGTGHLALGANVLTF. The DNA for the CDR3 is TGTGCCAGCAGCGGGACGGGACACCTCGCACTGGGGGCCAACGTCCTGACTTTC.

The chain joins TRBV5-1 to TRBJ2-3; D may be TRBD2 (5 bases). Trimming took 4 bases from V and 3 from J, leaving 15 bases between them. This CDR3 has 15 amino acids. The germline gives CDR1 SGHRS, CDR2 YFSETQ. As DNA, the CDR3 is TGCGCCAGCAGCCAGACGGCGGGCAGTACAGATACGCAGTATTTT. It codes for CASSQTAGSTDTQYF.

J is TRBJ2-1 and V is TRBV6-5; 8 bases align to TRBD2. The junction had 10 bases not matched to a gene; V was cut back by 8 bases and J by 4 bases. The CDR3 covers 15 residues. Germline V lookup: CDR1 MNHEY, CDR2 SVGAGI. CDR3 sequence reads: CASRREVAGYNEQFF. The DNA of the CDR3 is TGTGCCAGCCGGAGAGAAGTAGCGGGGTACAATGAGCAGTTCTTC.

The chain uses TRBV19 and TRBJ2-1, with TRBD1 identical over 7 bases. The CDR3 has 14 amino acids. V was pared by 3 bases and J by 4 bases, with 3 bases of the junction left unmatched. Germline V gives CDR1 LNHDA, CDR2 SQIVND (reference sequence). CDR3 sequence: CASSMKGAYNEQFF. CDR3 DNA sequence: TGTGCCAGTAGTATGAAGGGGGCGTACAATGAGCAGTTCTTC.

The sample holds a few counts of this clone. The chain uses TRBV3-1 (or the pseudogene TRBV3-2) and TRBJ2-7; D is undetermined. V was clipped by 0 bases and J by 7 bases, with 7 bases between them. The CDR3 runs to 12 residues. The V gene's germline CDR1 is LGHDT and CDR2 YNNKEL (reference sequence). Here the CDR3 DNA reads TGTGCCAGCAGCCAAGATTCAAGGGAGCAGTACTTC. The encoded protein is CASSQDSREQYF.